The next 10 T cell receptor beta chains were all read from a single sample in a study of blood T cells in healthy people across ages. Together with a sample-barcoded 5' primer, a J-beta primer mix was included in a second PCR lasting roughly 6 to 12 cycles. TCRdb fed the 5' RACE reads into MiXCR, producing one record per CDR3 protein. The table has 730,000 or so distinct CDR3 sequences, about 43% seen once. Sequenced sample: blood. These TCRs come from an elderly man in good health.

The chain couples TRBV5-1 to TRBJ2-7, with D maybe TRBD1 (5 bases). There are 13 residues in the CDR3. CDR1 is SGHRS, CDR2 YFSETQ, per germline. V lost 0 bases and J 5 bases, leaving 9 bases between the germline ends. CDR3 amino acids: CASSLAGKHEQYF. The DNA for the CDR3 is TGCGCCAGCAGCTTGGCAGGGAAGCACGAGCAGTACTTC.

This clonotype was detected only a few times. The chain is built from TRBV4-3 and TRBJ2-3; maybe TRBD1 (5 bases). The CDR3 contains 16 residues. The V and J ends lost 0 bases and 2 bases respectively, with 12 bases between them. CDR1 and CDR2 from the germline V gene are LGHNA and YSLEER. CDR3 loop: CASSQDLWGNTDTQYF. The CDR3 region has the DNA TGCGCCAGCAGCCAAGATTTGTGGGGCAACACAGATACGCAGTATTTT.

The DNA for the CDR3 is TGTGCCAGCAGCTCAGGGTTCGGGGAGCTGTTTTTT. It codes for CASSSGFGELFF. This chain joins TRBV6-2 or TRBV6-3 and TRBJ2-2, with D perhaps matching TRBD1 (5 bases). Per the germline V gene, CDR1 is MNHEY and CDR2 is SVGEGT. This CDR3 spans 12 amino acids. The ends were cut back, 6 bases at V and 7 bases at J, with 9 bases in the middle.

This clonotype has more than one count but fewer than ten. V gene TRBV15 combines with J gene TRBJ2-5; 12 positions match TRBD2. Trimming at V came to 6 bases and at J to 1 base, leaving 3 bases not matched to a gene. Germline CDR1 is LNHNV and CDR2 is YYDKDF (reference sequence). CDR3 size: 15 residues. The CDR3 here is CATRGTSGFQETQYF. CDR3 in DNA: TGTGCCACCAGGGGGACTAGCGGGTTCCAAGAGACCCAGTACTTC.

The V call is TRBV7-6, the J call TRBJ2-6, with a possible D match to TRBD1 (6 bases). Deletions cut 5 bases from V and 4 bases from J, with 24 bases between. CDR3 length equals 19 residues. Per germline, CDR1 SGHVS and CDR2 FNYEAQ. CDR3 sequence reads: CASSPLDPGVPDGANVLTF. The CDR3 DNA reads TGTGCCAGCAGCCCTCTGGACCCAGGGGTACCCGACGGGGCCAACGTCCTGACTTTC. Full variable domain (missing parts from reference TRBV7-6 and TRBJ2-6): GAGVSQSPRYKVTKRGQDVALRCDPISGHVSLYWYRQALGQGPEFLTYFNYEAQQDKSGLPNDRFSAERPEGSISTLTIQRTEQRDSAMYRCASSPLDPGVPDGANVLTFGAGSRLTVL.

This chain links TRBV27 with TRBJ2-1; D is undetermined. The CDR3 spans 13 residues. Germline CDR1 reads MNHEY; CDR2 reads SMNVEV (reference sequence). Trimming cost V 5 bases and J 6 bases, with 11 bases left between them. CDR3 sequence reads: CASSPTNANEQFF. In DNA, the CDR3 is TGTGCCAGCAGTCCAACTAACGCCAATGAGCAGTTCTTC.

This clonotype was recorded a few times. This chain uses TRBV7-2 with TRBJ2-3; TRBD2 agrees at 9 bases. Germline V gene lookup returns CDR1 SGHTA and CDR2 FQGNSA. The CDR3 runs to 15 residues. Germline trimming cut 3 bases from V and 4 bases from J; bases unmatched to any gene: 5. For the CDR3, the DNA is TGTGCCAGCAGCTTTACAGCGGGGGGACCAGATACGCAGTATTTT. It codes for CASSFTAGGPDTQYF.

CDR3 DNA: TGTGCCACCAGTGCCTTAGGGACCGGGGAGCTGTTTTTT. It translates to CATSALGTGELFF. This chain uses TRBV24-1 with TRBJ2-2; no definite D call. Deletions cut 5 bases from V and 5 bases from J, with 8 bases between. CDR1 KGHDR and CDR2 SFDVKD come from the germline V gene. The CDR3 covers 13 residues.

This clonotype occurred a few times. V is TRBV10-2 and J is TRBJ2-7; TRBD2 might be the D (6 bases). There are 14 residues in the CDR3. Germline V gene sequence: CDR1 WSHSY, CDR2 SAAADI. Trimming removed 8 bases from V and 1 base from J, with 15 bases in between. CDR3 in DNA: TGCGCCAGCTGGGCTGGGACTGTTTCCTACGAGCAGTACTTC. Protein sequence: CASWAGTVSYEQYF.

A note on this clonotype: This clone may be a read error of a much larger clone one base away. In DNA form, the CDR3 reads TGCGCCAGCAGCTTGGGCGACAAACCTGAGCAGTACTTC. Encoded protein: CASSLGDKPEQYF. The rearrangement uses TRBV5-1 and TRBJ2-5; D unclear. The germline V gene encodes CDR1 SGHRS and CDR2 YFSETQ. The CDR3 spans 13 residues. V lost 0 bases, J lost 11 bases, and 14 bases lay in between.